This T cell receptor beta chain appears in the sequencing data of a study of T cell responses to AZD1222 COVID-19 vaccine. Study information: Analyses pooled second doses at about 4 or about 12 weeks.

Sequencing used immunoSEQ multiplex PCR; TCRdb keeps in-frame clones, though not all of them. The table records tens of thousands of clones, around nine tenths of them present only once. Unmatched junction bases numbered 2, after V lost 2 bases and J lost 3 bases. This CDR3 has 16 residues. Germline V gene sequence: CDR1 KGHSH, CDR2 LQKENI. About this clone: Its target is not known.

Notes on the study in general: Recipients of AZD1222 seropositive at baseline numbered only 6 or 7. Unmutated variant regions are reportedly targeted by nearly half of spike-specific TCRs. Without day 14 samples, only post-peak T cell repertoires were studied.

This chain uses TRBV18 with TRBJ2-2; TRBD2 matches 11 bases. Sequences were derived from peripheral blood, sampled on day 0 of AZD1222 vaccination. The TCR comes from an adult in good health. The CDR3 spells CASSPTSGGDTGELFF. CDR3 nucleotides: TGTGCCAGCTCACCAACTAGCGGGGGTGACACCGGGGAGCTGTTTTTT.